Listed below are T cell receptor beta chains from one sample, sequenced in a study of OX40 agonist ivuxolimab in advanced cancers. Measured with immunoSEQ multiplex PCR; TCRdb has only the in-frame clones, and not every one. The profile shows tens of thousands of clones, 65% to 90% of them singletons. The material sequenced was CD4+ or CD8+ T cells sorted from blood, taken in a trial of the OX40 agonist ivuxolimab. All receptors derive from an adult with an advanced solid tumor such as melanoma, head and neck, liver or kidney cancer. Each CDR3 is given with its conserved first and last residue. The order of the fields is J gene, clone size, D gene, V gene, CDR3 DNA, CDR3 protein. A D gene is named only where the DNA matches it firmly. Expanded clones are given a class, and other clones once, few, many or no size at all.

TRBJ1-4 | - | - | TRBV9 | TGTGTCAGCAGCCTCCGGGGTGATGAAAAACTGTTTTTT | CVSSLRGDEKLFF
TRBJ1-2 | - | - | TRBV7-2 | TGTGCCAGCAGCTTAGGTGCGGTGAACTATGGCTACACCTTC | CASSLGAVNYGYTF
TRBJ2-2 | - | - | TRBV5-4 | TGTGCCAGCAGCTTTGGGCAACAGGGTTTGGACACCGGGGAGCTGTTTTTT | CASSFGQQGLDTGELFF
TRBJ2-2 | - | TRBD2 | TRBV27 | TGTGCCAGCAGTCCACTCTCTGGACTAGCGGGGGATTACACCGGGGAGCTGTTTTTT | CASSPLSGLAGDYTGELFF
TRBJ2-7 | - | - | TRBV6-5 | TGTGCCAGCAGTTACTCAGTGTACTGGGGCTACGAGCAGTACTTC | CASSYSVYWGYEQYF
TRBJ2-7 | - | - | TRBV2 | TGTGCCAGCAGTCTAGCCTACGAGCAGTACTTC | CASSLAYEQYF
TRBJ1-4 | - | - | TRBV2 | TGTGCCAGCACCCCCCGTGAAAAACTGTTTTTT | CASTPREKLFF
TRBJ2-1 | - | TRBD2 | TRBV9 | TGTGCCAGCAGCGTAGCTAGCGGGGACTACAATGAGCAGTTCTTC | CASSVASGDYNEQFF
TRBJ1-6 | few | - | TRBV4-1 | TGCGCCAGCAGCCAGCTCGGGACGGCGGGAAATTCACCCCTCCACTTT | CASSQLGTAGNSPLHF
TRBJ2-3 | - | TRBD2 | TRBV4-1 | TGCGCCAGCAGCCAAGCCATGGGACTAGCGGGGTTGGATACGCAGTATTTT | CASSQAMGLAGLDTQYF